The 21 T cell receptor beta chains below come from one sample, sequenced in a study of blood T cell repertoires in COVID-19. Profiling relied on immunoSEQ multiplex PCR, and the TCRdb table lists in-frame clones only, not all of them. This sample has under 400,000 clones; around 86% occur once, and the top ten carry about 4.2%. The sample was PBMCs or T cells enriched from blood (not recorded which). These receptors were obtained from a woman in her 40s with acute COVID-19.

The chain recombines TRBV7-8 with TRBJ2-5, with 7 bases that match TRBD2. The CDR3 length is 14 residues. V shed 5 bases and J 3 bases; nucleotides not matched to a gene: 6. In germline, CDR1 is SGHVS, CDR2 FQNEAQ. The CDR3 nucleotides read TGTGCCAGCAGCCCAGTGGGGGGGGAAGAGACCCAGTACTTC. Its protein product is CASSPVGGEETQYF.

The V call is TRBV6-5, the J call TRBJ1-1; no definite D call. V lost 8 bases, J lost 11 bases, and 15 bases lay in between. The CDR3 sequence is 11 residues long. Germline loops: CDR1 MNHEY, CDR2 SVGAGI. The CDR3 spells CASYRDHNAFF. Here the CDR3 DNA reads TGTGCCAGCTACCGGGATCACAACGCTTTCTTT.

This clone was seen a single time. This sequence joins TRBV29-1 and TRBJ1-3; 7 bases are a match to TRBD1. Trimming took 3 bases from V and 0 from J; bases not matched to a gene: 5. CDR3 length equals 15 residues. The V gene's germline CDR1 is SQVTM and CDR2 ANQGSEA. The CDR3 spells CSVDVTGTSGNTIYF. DNA of the CDR3: TGCAGCGTTGATGTGACAGGGACCTCTGGAAACACCATATATTTT.

This sequence joins TRBV15 and TRBJ2-7; D may be TRBD2 (6 bases). Germline lookup yields CDR1 LNHNV and CDR2 YYDKDF (reference sequence). V was pared by 3 bases and J by 3 bases, with 18 bases between. The CDR3 is made up of 16 amino acids. The CDR3 loop reads CATSSAPVGGYYEQYF. Written as DNA, the CDR3 is TGTGCCACCAGCAGTGCTCCAGTTGGGGGGTACTACGAGCAGTACTTC.

The chain uses TRBV6-2 or TRBV6-3 and TRBJ2-3; D gene uncertain. This CDR3 region has 15 residues. V was clipped by 0 bases and J by 3 bases, with 10 bases between them. Germline CDR1 is MNHEY and CDR2 is SVGEGT. The CDR3 bases are TGTGCCAGCAGTTACTCGGCCATCTGGACAGATACGCAGTATTTT. This codes for CASSYSAIWTDTQYF.

J is TRBJ1-4 and V is TRBV5-1; D may be TRBD1 (5 bases). The CDR3 runs to 15 residues. Trimming took 2 bases from V and 6 from J, leaving 14 bases between them. Germline V lookup: CDR1 SGHRS, CDR2 YFSETQ. This CDR3 reads CASSFLGFRDEKLFF. DNA of the CDR3: TGCGCCAGCAGCTTTCTCGGGTTCAGGGATGAAAAACTGTTTTTT.

The gene calls are TRBV27 and TRBJ2-1, with D tentatively TRBD2 (5 bases). The CDR3 runs 16 residues. Trimming shortened V by 5 bases and J by 1 base, and 15 bases separated the two germline ends. CDR1 is MNHEY, CDR2 SMNVEV, per germline (reference sequence). In nucleotides, the CDR3 is TGTGCCAGCAGTATATACAGCGGCAGATCCTACAATGAGCAGTTCTTC. This sequence encodes CASSIYSGRSYNEQFF.

The chain employs TRBV29-1 and TRBJ1-1; TRBD1 is a possible D gene (5 bases). The CDR3 sequence is 13 residues long. CDR1 is SQVTM and CDR2 is ANQGSEA in the germline V gene. The V end lost 6 bases, the J end lost 1 base, and 12 bases lay between the germline ends. CDR3 protein: CSVDTGQNTEAFF. The CDR3 DNA is TGCAGCGTCGATACCGGACAGAACACTGAAGCTTTCTTT.

This chain uses TRBV19 with TRBJ2-4, with TRBD2 matching over 9 bases. Looked up from germline, CDR1 is LNHDA and CDR2 is SQIVND (reference sequence). Losses at the gene ends were 3 bases for V and 7 bases for J; bases not matched to a gene: 13. The length of the CDR3 is 17 residues. CDR3 in DNA: TGTGCCAGTAGTATGGCCCCTCGAGCGGGGGGCCCGAACATTCAGTACTTC. It is translated as CASSMAPRAGGPNIQYF.

The V call is TRBV5-5, the J call TRBJ1-1, with D uncertain. V was cut by 0 bases and J by 3 bases, with 6 bases left in between. Germline loops: CDR1 SGHKS, CDR2 YYEKEE (reference sequence). The CDR3 has 13 residues. The CDR3 DNA reads as TGTGCCAGCAGCTTGGGAGCGTACACTGAAGCTTTCTTT. Its translation is CASSLGAYTEAFF.

J is TRBJ1-1 and V is TRBV10-3; D is ambiguous. Trimming took off 7 bases at V and 3 bases at J, with 15 bases between the two ends. The CDR3 runs 14 residues. Germline V CDR1 and CDR2: ENHRY, SYGVKD. The CDR3 spells CAIISSGIHTEAFF. The CDR3 DNA sequence: TGTGCCATCATTTCCTCAGGTATACACACTGAAGCTTTCTTT.

The chain employs TRBV7-2 and TRBJ2-7, with D tentatively TRBD1 (6 bases). CDR3 length: 13 amino acids. Trimming cost V 5 bases and J 4 bases, with 12 bases left between them. Germline-derived CDR1 and CDR2 are SGHTA and FQGNSA. The DNA for the CDR3 is TGTGCCAGCAGCGCCAGGGGCAGGTACGAGCAGTACTTC. It translates to CASSARGRYEQYF.

The chain is built from TRBV18 and TRBJ2-1; TRBD2 aligns across 8 bases. The CDR3 is 17 residues long. The germline V gene encodes CDR1 KGHSH and CDR2 LQKENI. J gave up 2 bases and V 1 base, and 7 bases lay outside the gene matches. The CDR3 region is CASSPRASGSTYNEQFF. CDR3 in DNA: TGTGCCAGCTCACCACGGGCTAGCGGGTCAACCTACAATGAGCAGTTCTTC.

The chain couples TRBV2 to TRBJ1-4; D gene unclear. In germline, CDR1 is SNHLY, CDR2 FYNNEI. The CDR3 has 15 amino acids. V lost 7 bases to trimming and J lost 0 bases, with 12 bases between them. The CDR3: CASKPERTTNEKLFF. As DNA, the CDR3 is TGTGCCAGCAAGCCCGAAAGAACAACTAATGAAAAACTGTTTTTT.

CDR3 in amino acids: CACSVGETQYF. The CDR3 coding sequence is TGTGCCTGCTCCGTCGGGGAGACCCAGTACTTC. This chain joins TRBV6-5 and TRBJ2-5; D not resolved. Trimming left V 11 bases short and J 5 bases short, with 12 bases between. Germline CDR1 is MNHEY and CDR2 is SVGAGI. The CDR3 has 11 amino acids.

V usage is TRBV24-1 and J usage is TRBJ2-1; possibly TRBD2 for D (6 bases). The CDR3 extends over 16 amino acids. CDR1 is KGHDR, CDR2 SFDVKD, per germline. Deletions cut 8 bases from V and 0 bases from J, with 16 bases between. The CDR3 nucleotides read TGTGCCACCATGCCCTCGGGAGTAGCCTCCTACAATGAGCAGTTCTTC. As protein: CATMPSGVASYNEQFF.

The rearrangement uses TRBV29-1 and TRBJ2-7, with 8 positions matching TRBD1. V shed 1 base, J shed 5 bases, and the junction held 1 base outside the gene matches. Germline V lookup: CDR1 SQVTM, CDR2 ANQGSEA. The CDR3 extends over 12 amino acids. The CDR3: CSVEAGGDEQYF. DNA for the CDR3: TGCAGCGTTGAAGCAGGGGGCGACGAGCAGTACTTC.

The chain carries TRBV4-2 and TRBJ2-3, with TRBD2 matching over 10 bases. This CDR3 is built from 16 residues. Germline V lookup: CDR1 LGHNA, CDR2 YNFKEQ. J was trimmed by 4 bases and V by 0 bases; bases with no gene match: 4. Here the CDR3 reads CASSQEASGSSDTQYF. DNA for the CDR3: TGTGCCAGCAGCCAAGAGGCTAGCGGGAGTTCAGATACGCAGTATTTT.

This rearrangement joins TRBV25-1 to TRBJ2-3, with D possibly being TRBD1 (5 bases). The V end was cut by 3 bases, the J end by 2 bases, with 15 bases between. Germline values: CDR1 MGHDK, CDR2 SYGVNS. The length of the CDR3 is 16 residues. The CDR3 region has the DNA TGTGCCAGCAGTGACCCCCGTACAGGCCACACAGATACGCAGTATTTT. It translates to CASSDPRTGHTDTQYF.

The rearrangement uses TRBV18 and TRBJ2-7; D is perhaps TRBD1 (6 bases). The V end was cut by 2 bases, the J end by 7 bases, with 15 bases between. The CDR3 sequence is 14 residues long. CDR1 is KGHSH and CDR2 is LQKENI in the germline V gene. The CDR3 sequence is CASSPNGQPVEQYF. The CDR3 DNA is TGTGCCAGCTCACCAAATGGACAGCCGGTGGAGCAGTACTTC.

This clone has a single count. The chain couples TRBV27 to TRBJ1-1; D unresolved. Germline V gives CDR1 MNHEY, CDR2 SMNVEV (reference sequence). The CDR3 runs to 20 residues. V was clipped by 7 bases and J by 4 bases, with 34 bases between them. The CDR3 sequence is CASNALLTPTARGLGTEAFF. The DNA for the CDR3 is TGTGCCAGCAATGCCCTCCTAACCCCTACCGCTCGAGGGCTTGGCACTGAAGCTTTCTTT.